These T cell receptor beta chains were read from a single sample in a study of T cell responses to AZD1222 COVID-19 vaccine. The table came from immunoSEQ multiplex PCR; TCRdb's copy has only in-frame clones and leaves some out. This sample carries more than 95,000 clones, more than 85% of them seen once, and the ten largest clones take 6.5% to 8%. The sequences come from peripheral blood, collected on day 0 of AZD1222 vaccination. Receptor source: an adult in good health. CDR3s include the opening cysteine and the closing phenylalanine or tryptophan. The order of the fields is clone size, V gene, J gene, D gene, CDR3 DNA, CDR3 protein. The D gene is left open where the match is weak. Only part of the rows carry a size: once, few, many, or a class if the clone is expanded.

abundance: .; v_gene: TRBV3-1/TRBV3-2; j_gene: TRBJ2-5; d_gene: TRBD2; CDR3nt: TGTGCCAGCAGCCAAGGACTAGCGGGGGGGCCGGCGCGGGTGGCCCAGTACTTC; CDR3aa: CASSQGLAGGPARVAQYF
abundance: .; v_gene: TRBV7-2; j_gene: TRBJ2-7; d_gene: TRBD2; CDR3nt: TGTGCCAGCAGCCTCACTAGCGGGGGTTACGAGCAGTACTTC; CDR3aa: CASSLTSGGYEQYF
abundance: .; v_gene: TRBV3-1/TRBV3-2; j_gene: TRBJ1-6; d_gene: .; CDR3nt: TGTGCCAGCAGCCCTTATCCGGAGAGGGCTTATTCACCCCTCCACTTT; CDR3aa: CASSPYPERAYSPLHF
abundance: .; v_gene: TRBV27; j_gene: TRBJ1-5; d_gene: .; CDR3nt: TGTGCCAGCAGTGATCGGTATCAGCCCCAGCATTTT; CDR3aa: CASSDRYQPQHF
abundance: .; v_gene: TRBV7-2; j_gene: TRBJ1-2; d_gene: TRBD1; CDR3nt: TGTGCCAGCAGCTTGCAGACAGGGGCGAAGGATGGCTACACCTTC; CDR3aa: CASSLQTGAKDGYTF
abundance: .; v_gene: TRBV11-2; j_gene: TRBJ1-4; d_gene: .; CDR3nt: TGTGCCGCGAAAAGGGGTGCCGGGAATGAAAAACTGTTTTTT; CDR3aa: CAAKRGAGNEKLFF
abundance: .; v_gene: TRBV4-3; j_gene: TRBJ2-5; d_gene: .; CDR3nt: TGCGCCAGCAGCCAAGAGGTCCGGGCGACCCAGTACTTC; CDR3aa: CASSQEVRATQYF
abundance: .; v_gene: TRBV5-1; j_gene: TRBJ2-7; d_gene: .; CDR3nt: TGCGCCAGCAGCTTGGTAAAGGTCAGGGAGGTTTACGAGCAGTACTTC; CDR3aa: CASSLVKVREVYEQYF
abundance: .; v_gene: TRBV11-3; j_gene: TRBJ1-5; d_gene: TRBD1; CDR3nt: TGTGCCAGCAGCTCCCCTCTTATCCGGGACAGGGGACAGGAGCCCCAGCATTTT; CDR3aa: CASSSPLIRDRGQEPQHF
abundance: .; v_gene: TRBV11-2; j_gene: TRBJ1-3; d_gene: TRBD1; CDR3nt: TGTGCCAGCAGCCCCTATCGGGACAGGGGGAAGAGCTCTGGAAACACCATATATTTT; CDR3aa: CASSPYRDRGKSSGNTIYF
abundance: .; v_gene: TRBV29-1; j_gene: TRBJ1-2; d_gene: .; CDR3nt: TGCAGCGTTGAGGGAGTTAACTATGGCTACACCTTC; CDR3aa: CSVEGVNYGYTF
abundance: .; v_gene: TRBV7-9; j_gene: TRBJ2-7; d_gene: .; CDR3nt: TGTGCCAGCAGGTTAACCGCCGGGGCCGGAGAGCAGTACTTC; CDR3aa: CASRLTAGAGEQYF
abundance: .; v_gene: TRBV28; j_gene: TRBJ2-5; d_gene: TRBD1; CDR3nt: TGTGCCAGCAGTGTAACGGGACAGAAAGAGACCCAGTACTTC; CDR3aa: CASSVTGQKETQYF
abundance: .; v_gene: TRBV12-3/TRBV12-4; j_gene: TRBJ1-1; d_gene: .; CDR3nt: TGTGCCAGCAGTCCCCCATCCGCGGGTGAAGCTTTCTTT; CDR3aa: CASSPPSAGEAFF
abundance: .; v_gene: TRBV9; j_gene: TRBJ1-6; d_gene: TRBD1; CDR3nt: TGTGCCAGCAGCTTACAGGACAGGGGATTTGATTCACCCCTCCACTTT; CDR3aa: CASSLQDRGFDSPLHF
abundance: .; v_gene: TRBV4-3; j_gene: TRBJ1-2; d_gene: .; CDR3nt: TGCGCCAGCAGCCAAGATCAAACAGGGATCTATGGCTACACCTTC; CDR3aa: CASSQDQTGIYGYTF
abundance: .; v_gene: TRBV7-9; j_gene: TRBJ2-2; d_gene: TRBD2; CDR3nt: TGTGCCAGCAGCTCGGCGGGAGGACGGGCCGGGGAGCTGTTTTTT; CDR3aa: CASSSAGGRAGELFF
abundance: once; v_gene: TRBV3-1/TRBV3-2; j_gene: TRBJ1-6; d_gene: .; CDR3nt: TGTGCCAGCAGCCAAGATAGAGGGCACTATAATTCACCCCTCCACTTT; CDR3aa: CASSQDRGHYNSPLHF